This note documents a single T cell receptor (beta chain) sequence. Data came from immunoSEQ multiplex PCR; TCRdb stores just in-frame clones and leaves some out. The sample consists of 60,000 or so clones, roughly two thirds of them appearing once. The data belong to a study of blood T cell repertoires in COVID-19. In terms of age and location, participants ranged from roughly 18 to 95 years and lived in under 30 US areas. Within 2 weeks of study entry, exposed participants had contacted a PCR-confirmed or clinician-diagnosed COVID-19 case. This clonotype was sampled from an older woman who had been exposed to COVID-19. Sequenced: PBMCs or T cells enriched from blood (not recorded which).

Here the CDR3 DNA reads TGTGCCAGCAGCTTAACAGGGTATGGTCAGCCCCAGCATTTT. This encodes CASSLTGYGQPQHF. The V gene is TRBV7-2, the J gene TRBJ1-5, with TRBD1 as a possible D gene (6 bases). The V gene lost 2 bases and the J gene lost 6 bases, with 11 bases spanning the gap. The CDR3 has 14 residues. From germline, CDR1 is SGHTA and CDR2 FQGNSA.